What follows are 28 T cell receptor beta chains derived from one specimen sequenced in a study of cytomegalovirus exposure and HLA in healthy donors. Sequencing was performed with immunoSEQ multiplex PCR; in TCRdb, only in-frame clones are kept and a portion is missing. The sample lists 150,000 to 170,000 clones; about 86% were seen once. Sequences were obtained from PBMCs. These receptors originate from a human donor in good health.

This clone came up once. The chain employs TRBV5-1 and TRBJ1-5, with a tentative D call TRBD1 (6 bases). V shed 0 bases and J shed 0 bases, with 7 bases lying between them. The CDR3 totals 15 residues. The germline V gene encodes CDR1 SGHRS and CDR2 YFSETQ. CDR3 region: CASSLEGDSNQPQHF. The CDR3 coding sequence is TGCGCCAGCAGCTTGGAGGGGGATAGCAATCAGCCCCAGCATTTT.

This clone has only a few counts. The CDR3 coding sequence is TGTGCCAGCAGTTTAGAGACCTACGAGCAGTACTTC. It specifies CASSLETYEQYF. The gene calls are TRBV28 and TRBJ2-7; D unresolved. CDR3 length: 12 residues. V was cut by 2 bases and J by 2 bases, with 4 bases left in between. Germline V gives CDR1 MDHEN, CDR2 SYDVKM.

This clone was detected once. The V gene is TRBV5-6, the J gene TRBJ1-4, with a weak D call TRBD1 (6 bases). CDR3 length: 15 amino acids. Per the germline V gene, CDR1 is SGHDT and CDR2 is YYEEEE. V dropped 0 bases and J dropped 3 bases, with 9 bases sitting between them. CDR3 DNA: TGTGCCAGCAGCTTGGCTGGGGGCCCTAATGAAAAACTGTTTTTT. Its translation: CASSLAGGPNEKLFF. Full variable domain (missing parts from reference TRBV5-6 and TRBJ1-4): DAGVTQSPTHLIKTRGQQVTLRCSPKSGHDTVSWYQQALGQGPQFIFQYYEEEERQRGNFPDRFSGHQFPNYSSELNVNALLLGDSALYLCASSLAGGPNEKLFFGSGTQLSVL.

This sequence joins TRBV6-1 and TRBJ1-1, with 9 bases aligning to TRBD1. The germline gives CDR1 MNHNS, CDR2 SASEGT. This CDR3 is built from 14 residues. With V trimmed by 6 bases and J by 9 bases, 11 bases remained unmatched. The DNA for the CDR3 is TGTGCCAGCAGCGCCGGGTGGACAGGGGTAAAAGCTTTCTTT. This gives the protein CASSAGWTGVKAFF.

This clone was observed once. The J gene is TRBJ1-3, the V gene TRBV7-8; 7 bases are shared with TRBD1. The CDR3 length is 14 residues. From germline, CDR1 is SGHVS and CDR2 FQNEAQ. V was clipped by 0 bases and J by 7 bases; unmatched bases: 3. The CDR3 here is CASSLAGGGNTIYF. CDR3 bases: TGTGCCAGCAGCTTAGCAGGGGGCGGTAACACCATATATTTT.

This rearrangement joins TRBV14 to TRBJ2-7, with unresolved D. V lost 0 bases and J 3 bases, leaving 12 bases between the germline ends. Germline V gene data show CDR1 as SGHDN and CDR2 as FVKESK. This CDR3 comprises 15 residues. CDR3 sequence (DNA): TGTGCCAGCAGCCAAGATGTTAGCCGCCACTACGAGCAGTACTTC. Translating it yields CASSQDVSRHYEQYF.

The genes are TRBV4-2 and TRBJ1-2; 8 bases agree with TRBD1. Trimming took 4 bases from V and 0 from J; bases not matched to a gene: 13. The length of the CDR3 is 18 residues. The germline gives CDR1 LGHNA, CDR2 YNFKEQ. This CDR3 is CASSPKSDREGANYGYTF. CDR3 DNA: TGTGCCAGCAGCCCAAAATCGGACAGGGAGGGAGCTAACTATGGCTACACCTTC.

This rearrangement joins TRBV9 to TRBJ2-7, with D maybe TRBD2 (5 bases). This CDR3 spans 15 amino acids. Germline V gives CDR1 SGDLS, CDR2 YYNGEE. V dropped 0 bases and J dropped 6 bases, with 16 bases sitting between them. The chain's CDR3 is CASSVATGLLGEQYF. The CDR3 DNA follows: TGTGCCAGCAGCGTAGCTACGGGGTTGCTGGGCGAGCAGTACTTC.

The chain has TRBV5-5 and TRBJ2-7; possibly TRBD1 for D (6 bases). Germline CDR1 reads SGHKS; CDR2 reads YYEKEE (reference sequence). This CDR3 has 14 amino acids. Trimming removed 3 bases from V and 0 bases from J, with 10 bases in between. The CDR3 nucleotides read TGTGCCAGCAGCTCCGGGACAACCTCCTACGAGCAGTACTTC. Its translation is CASSSGTTSYEQYF.

This chain connects TRBV5-1 to TRBJ2-1; 7 bases fit TRBD1. The CDR3 is made up of 15 amino acids. Germline V gene sequence: CDR1 SGHRS, CDR2 YFSETQ. Germline trimming cut 6 bases from V and 2 bases from J; bases unmatched to any gene: 8. In nucleotides, the CDR3 is TGCGCCAGCATTCCTGACAGGGCCACCTACAATGAGCAGTTCTTC. Protein sequence: CASIPDRATYNEQFF.

CDR3 coding DNA: TGTGCCAGCAGTGAATTAGAGGAGACCCAGTACTTC. Translation: CASSELEETQYF. The gene calls are TRBV6-1 and TRBJ2-5; no clear D gene. Germline V gene sequence: CDR1 MNHNS, CDR2 SASEGT. This CDR3 comprises 12 residues. Trimming shortened V by 2 bases and J by 5 bases, and 6 bases separated the two germline ends.

The chain uses TRBV7-6 and TRBJ2-3; D is unresolved. Germline V CDR1 and CDR2: SGHVS, FNYEAQ. The CDR3 extends over 14 amino acids. Trimming removed 0 bases at V and 3 bases at J, with 7 bases between. The CDR3 region is CASSLAANTDTQYF. CDR3 DNA: TGTGCCAGCAGCTTAGCCGCGAATACAGATACGCAGTATTTT.

This chain joins TRBV4-1 and TRBJ1-5, with 7 bases lining up with TRBD1. Germline CDR1 reads MGHRA; CDR2 reads YSYEKL. This CDR3 has 15 residues. J lost 8 bases, V lost 3 bases, and 10 bases had no gene match. The CDR3, as DNA: TGCGCCAGCAGCCAGCACTACAGGGGAGAGGAGCCCCAGCATTTT. Translation gives CASSQHYRGEEPQHF.

The chain links TRBV27 to TRBJ1-2; a possible D gene is TRBD1 (5 bases). The CDR3 consists of 11 residues. Germline CDR1 and CDR2: MNHEY and SMNVEV (reference sequence). Trimming cost V 4 bases and J 9 bases, with 9 bases left between them. This chain's CDR3 is CASSSGHRYTF. DNA for the CDR3: TGTGCCAGCAGTTCCGGACATCGCTACACCTTC.

This chain uses TRBV6-6 with TRBJ1-3; 9 nucleotides line up with TRBD1. V lost 6 bases to trimming and J lost 1 base; unmatched junction nucleotides: 4. The CDR3 has 15 amino acids. Germline loops: CDR1 MNHNY, CDR2 SVGAGI (reference sequence). CDR3 in amino acids: CASSSGTGSGNTIYF. The DNA for the CDR3 is TGTGCCAGCAGCTCCGGGACAGGGTCTGGAAACACCATATATTTT.

The chain employs TRBV7-2 and TRBJ2-7; 7 nucleotides match TRBD2. This CDR3 is 13 amino acids long. Per the germline V gene, CDR1 is SGHTA and CDR2 is FQGNSA. V lost 5 bases, J lost 4 bases, and 5 bases stayed unmatched. CDR3 bases: TGTGCCAGCAGCCTAATGGGGGGGTACGAGCAGTACTTC. This sequence encodes CASSLMGGYEQYF.

This chain connects TRBV27 to TRBJ2-7; D is possibly TRBD2 (6 bases). CDR3 length equals 13 residues. Germline V CDR1 and CDR2: MNHEY, SMNVEV (reference sequence). The V and J ends lost 5 bases and 8 bases respectively, with 16 bases between them. The CDR3 DNA is TGTGCCAGCAGTCTGGGACTCCCCCCCAAGCAGTACTTC. Translated, it gives CASSLGLPPKQYF.

The J gene is TRBJ1-1, the V gene TRBV7-3, with 7 bases fitting TRBD1. The CDR3 extends over 12 amino acids. Trimming took 1 base from V and 8 from J; bases not matched to a gene: 1. Germline-derived CDR1 and CDR2 are SGHTA and FQGTGA. The CDR3 region has the DNA TGTGCCAGCAGCTTAAGGGACAGCGAAGCTTTCTTT. This gives the protein CASSLRDSEAFF.

This clone was counted between two and nine times. The V and J genes are TRBV25-1 and TRBJ1-6; no clear D. CDR1 and CDR2 (germline): MGHDK, SYGVNS. The CDR3 is 12 residues long. V lost 7 bases, J lost 7 bases, and 8 bases lay in between. CDR3 amino acids: CASNSPNSPLHF. DNA for the CDR3: TGTGCCAGCAACTCCCCAAATTCACCCCTCCACTTT.

V gene TRBV5-4 combines with J gene TRBJ1-4; 9 positions match TRBD1. The CDR3 has 15 amino acids. With V trimmed by 4 bases and J by 6 bases, 7 bases remained unmatched. Germline assignment: CDR1 SGHNT and CDR2 YYREEE (reference sequence). The chain's CDR3 is CASSTPGQGHEKLFF. In DNA, the CDR3 is TGTGCCAGCAGCACTCCGGGACAGGGACATGAAAAACTGTTTTTT.

The chain combines TRBV29-1 with TRBJ1-2; D is unresolved. V was pared by 6 bases and J by 7 bases, with 18 bases between. The germline V gene encodes CDR1 SQVTM and CDR2 ANQGSEA. The CDR3 is 13 amino acids. The CDR3 protein is CSVFKPFTGGYTF. As DNA, the CDR3 is TGCAGCGTCTTCAAACCTTTCACCGGTGGCTACACCTTC. The full variable domain, completed using reference TRBV29-1 and TRBJ1-2, is SAVISQKPSRDICQRGTSLTIQCQVDSQVTMMFWYRQQPGQSLTLIATANQGSEATYESGFVIDKFPISRPNLTFSTLTVSNMSPEDSSIYLCSVFKPFTGGYTFGSGTRLTVV.

This sequence joins TRBV7-9 and TRBJ2-3; the match to TRBD2 covers 7 bases. Looked up from germline, CDR1 is SEHNR and CDR2 is FQNEAQ (reference sequence). The ends lost 8 bases at V and 6 bases at J; junction bases unmatched: 14. CDR3 length equals 15 residues. The DNA for the CDR3 is TGTGCCAGCGGCCCACACGGGGGGTTTCGGGATACGCAGTATTTT. Protein sequence: CASGPHGGFRDTQYF.

The CDR3 sequence is CASSVAAGTAYNEQFF. The DNA of the CDR3 is TGTGCCAGCAGCGTAGCCGCCGGGACAGCCTACAATGAGCAGTTCTTC. The chain uses TRBV9 and TRBJ2-1; 7 nucleotides match TRBD1. The ends lost 0 bases at V and 2 bases at J; junction bases unmatched: 5. The germline CDR1 and CDR2 sequences are SGDLS and YYNGEE. The CDR3 length is 16 residues.

This chain connects TRBV7-9 to TRBJ1-3, with TRBD1 as a possible D gene (5 bases). V lost 0 bases and J 2 bases, leaving 8 bases between the germline ends. The germline CDR1 and CDR2 sequences are SEHNR and FQNEAQ (reference sequence). This CDR3 is 15 amino acids long. The CDR3 sequence is CASSLAQVPGNTIYF. For the CDR3, the DNA is TGTGCCAGCAGCTTAGCACAGGTTCCTGGAAACACCATATATTTT.

The genes are TRBV4-3 and TRBJ2-3, with a weak D call TRBD2 (7 bases). This CDR3 spans 17 amino acids. Trimming cost V 0 bases and J 0 bases, with 13 bases left between them. Germline assignment: CDR1 LGHNA and CDR2 YSLEER. CDR3 sequence: CASSQDLGGVSTDTQYF. CDR3 coding DNA: TGCGCCAGCAGCCAAGATCTAGGGGGGGTCAGCACAGATACGCAGTATTTT.

This chain uses TRBV5-1 with TRBJ2-7; TRBD1 aligns across 12 bases. CDR1 is SGHRS and CDR2 is YFSETQ in the germline V gene. This CDR3 is 17 amino acids long. V lost 4 bases, J lost 3 bases, and 11 bases stayed unmatched. CDR3 sequence (DNA): TGCGCCAGCAGCAAACCGGGACAGGGGGCGACGAACTACGAGCAGTACTTC. Encoded protein: CASSKPGQGATNYEQYF.

J is TRBJ2-6 and V is TRBV2; 7 bases are a match to TRBD1. V shed 6 bases, J shed 2 bases, and the junction held 7 bases outside the gene matches. Germline CDR1 SNHLY, CDR2 FYNNEI. The CDR3 totals 16 residues. This chain's CDR3 is CASSRSQGTGANVLTF. The CDR3 coding sequence is TGTGCCAGCAGCAGATCACAGGGGACTGGGGCCAACGTCCTGACTTTC.

This clone was found a few times. The chain has TRBV6-1 and TRBJ1-5; no clear D gene. The CDR3 has 14 residues. V was trimmed by 4 bases and J by 2 bases, leaving 9 bases between them. Germline CDR1 MNHNS, CDR2 SASEGT. DNA for the CDR3: TGTGCCAGCAGTGCCGGGGAGGGCAATCAGCCCCAGCATTTT. Protein sequence: CASSAGEGNQPQHF.